The TCR beta chain described here comes from a study of shared clonotypes between healthy human individuals. TCRdb keeps only in-frame clones here, not all; method: immunoSEQ multiplex PCR. The repertoire has more than 150,000 clones, 65% to 70% of them found once; the top ten carry more than 9%. CD4+ cell separation produced CD45RA+ naive and CD45RA-negative memory subsets. The clonotype comes from a young man in good health. The sequenced sample consisted of memory CD4+ T cells sorted from blood. Documented subset: CD45RA-negative fraction.

As DNA, the CDR3 is TGTGCCAGCAGTTCAAAACTGACTAGCGGTAGGCTCCAAGGCACCAATGAGCAGTTCTTC. Translation: CASSSKLTSGRLQGTNEQFF. This chain links TRBV28 with TRBJ2-1; TRBD2 matches 9 bases. V shed 4 bases and J 6 bases; nucleotides not matched to a gene: 22. The CDR3 has 20 residues. CDR1 is MDHEN, CDR2 SYDVKM, per germline.